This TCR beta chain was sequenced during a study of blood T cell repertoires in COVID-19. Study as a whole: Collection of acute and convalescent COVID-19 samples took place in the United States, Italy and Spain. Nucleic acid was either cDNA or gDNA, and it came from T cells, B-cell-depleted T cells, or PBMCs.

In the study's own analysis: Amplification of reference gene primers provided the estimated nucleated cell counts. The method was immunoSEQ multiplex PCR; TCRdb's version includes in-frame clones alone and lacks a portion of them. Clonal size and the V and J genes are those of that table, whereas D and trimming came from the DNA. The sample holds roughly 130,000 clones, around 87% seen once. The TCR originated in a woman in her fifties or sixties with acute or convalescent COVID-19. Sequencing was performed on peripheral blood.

CDR3 bases: TGTGCCAGCTCACCACCCAATCACTATGGCTACACCTTC. This codes for CASSPPNHYGYTF. V and J are TRBV18 and TRBJ1-2; D remains unclear. The length of the CDR3 is 13 residues. Trimming took off 0 bases at V and 3 bases at J, with 5 bases between the two ends. CDR1 is KGHSH and CDR2 is LQKENI in the germline V gene. Using reference TRBV18 and TRBJ1-2 for the parts outside the CDR3, the full variable domain is NAGVMQNPRHLVRRRGQEARLRCSPMKGHSHVYWYRQLPEEGLKFMVYLQKENIIDESGMPKERFSAEFPKEGPSILRIQQVVRGDSAAYFCASSPPNHYGYTFGSGTRLTVV.